Sequencing of this T cell receptor beta chain was carried out in a study of shared clonotypes between healthy human individuals. Profiling relied on immunoSEQ multiplex PCR, and the TCRdb table lists in-frame clones only, not all of them. The sample shows 2 million or so clones, approximately 95% of them seen only once. Notes on this clone: This sample also contains other DNA sequences that code for the same CDR3.

Germline-derived CDR1 and CDR2 are GTSNPN and SVGIG (reference sequence). CDR3 length: 15 amino acids. V was shortened by 0 bases and J by 0 bases, with 10 bases between the two germline ends. Material: naive CD4+ T cells sorted from blood. Subset here: CD45RA+ positively selected. This clonotype was sampled from a young man in good health. The rearrangement links TRBV30 to TRBJ2-3, with D perhaps matching TRBD1 (7 bases). CDR3 residues: CAWSVGGGSTDTQYF. DNA of the CDR3: TGTGCCTGGAGTGTCGGAGGGGGCAGCACAGATACGCAGTATTTT.